Here is one T cell receptor (beta chain) with its context. The data are from a study of blood T cell repertoires in COVID-19. In the original analysis: Reference gene primer amplification gave nucleated cell count estimates. Assay used: immunoSEQ multiplex PCR; TCRdb lists only in-frame clones, some missing. V, J and clone size were drawn from that table, and D and trimming were deduced from the DNA. The data contain 140,000 or so clones, around 77% of them singletons. V dropped 2 bases and J dropped 7; count of bases not matched to a gene: 7. This CDR3 has 14 residues. CDR1 and CDR2 (germline): SGHRS, YFSETQ.

This receptor was identified in a man aged 45-65 years with active or convalescent COVID-19. Specimen: peripheral blood. This sequence joins TRBV5-1 and TRBJ2-7; 9 bases agree with TRBD2. The CDR3 is CASSLPGLAREQYF. The CDR3 DNA reads as TGCGCCAGCAGCTTACCGGGACTAGCAAGGGAGCAGTACTTC.